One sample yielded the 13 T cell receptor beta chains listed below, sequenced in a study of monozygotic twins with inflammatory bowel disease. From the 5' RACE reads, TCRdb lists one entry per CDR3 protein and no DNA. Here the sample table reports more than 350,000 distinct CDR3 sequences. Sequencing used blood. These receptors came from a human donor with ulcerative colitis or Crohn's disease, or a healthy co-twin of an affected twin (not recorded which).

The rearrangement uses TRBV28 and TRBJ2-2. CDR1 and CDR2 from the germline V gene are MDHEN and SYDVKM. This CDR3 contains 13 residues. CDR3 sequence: CASSFLSDGELFF. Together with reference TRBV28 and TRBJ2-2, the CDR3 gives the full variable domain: DVKVTQSSRYLVKRTGEKVFLECVQDMDHENMFWYRQDPGLGLRLIYFSYDVKMKEKGDIPEGYSVSREKKERFSLILESASTNQTSMYLCASSFLSDGELFFGEGSRLTVL.

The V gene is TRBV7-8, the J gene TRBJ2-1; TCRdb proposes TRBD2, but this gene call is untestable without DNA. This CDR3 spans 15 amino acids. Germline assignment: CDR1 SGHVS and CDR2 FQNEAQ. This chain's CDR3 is CASKLSGRPSLEQFF. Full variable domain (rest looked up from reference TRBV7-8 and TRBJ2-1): GAGVSQSPRYKVAKRGQDVALRCDPISGHVSLFWYQQALGQGPEFLTYFQNEAQLDKSGLPSDRFFAERPEGSVSTLKIQRTQQEDSAVYLCASKLSGRPSLEQFFGPGTRLTVL.

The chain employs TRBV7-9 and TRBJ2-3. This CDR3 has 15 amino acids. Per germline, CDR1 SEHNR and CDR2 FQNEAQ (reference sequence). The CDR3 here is CASSLSRASTDTQYF.

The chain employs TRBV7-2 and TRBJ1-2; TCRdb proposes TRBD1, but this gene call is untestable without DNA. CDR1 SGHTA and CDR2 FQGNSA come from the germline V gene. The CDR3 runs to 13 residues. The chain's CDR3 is CASRPRQGDGYTF.

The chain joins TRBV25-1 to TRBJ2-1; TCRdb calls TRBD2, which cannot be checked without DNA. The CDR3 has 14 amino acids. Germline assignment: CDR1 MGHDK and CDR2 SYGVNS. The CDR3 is CASSGLAGGGEQFF.

This chain's CDR3 is CASSSVGPQYF. This sequence joins TRBV7-2 and TRBJ2-7; TCRdb indicates TRBD2, and absent DNA this call remains unverified. The CDR3 totals 11 residues. Germline V CDR1 and CDR2: SGHTA, FQGNSA. Drawing the rest from reference TRBV7-2 and TRBJ2-7, the complete variable domain is GAGVSQSPSNKVTEKGKDVELRCDPISGHTALYWYRQSLGQGLEFLIYFQGNSAPDKSGLPSDRFSAERTGGSVSTLTIQRTQQEDSAVYLCASSSVGPQYFGPGTRLTVT.

The CDR3 reads CSARYRKGSAYNEQFF. J is TRBJ2-1 and V is TRBV20-1; TCRdb outputs TRBD2, but without DNA this stays unchecked. This CDR3 spans 16 amino acids. From germline, CDR1 is DFQATT and CDR2 SNEGSKA (reference sequence).

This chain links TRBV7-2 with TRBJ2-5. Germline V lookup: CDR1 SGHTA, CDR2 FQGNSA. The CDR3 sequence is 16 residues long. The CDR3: CASSLGRTAGQETQYF.

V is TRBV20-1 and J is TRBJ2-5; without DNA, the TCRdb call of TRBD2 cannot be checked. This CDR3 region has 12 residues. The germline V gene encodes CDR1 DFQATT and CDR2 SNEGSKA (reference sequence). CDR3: CSARDFQETQYF.

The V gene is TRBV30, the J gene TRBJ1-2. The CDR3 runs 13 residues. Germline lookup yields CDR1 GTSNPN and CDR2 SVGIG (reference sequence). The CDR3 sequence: CAWSVLETYGYTF.

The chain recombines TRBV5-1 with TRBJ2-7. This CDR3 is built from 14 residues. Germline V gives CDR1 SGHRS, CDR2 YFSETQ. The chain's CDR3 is CASSLGQSIQEQYF.

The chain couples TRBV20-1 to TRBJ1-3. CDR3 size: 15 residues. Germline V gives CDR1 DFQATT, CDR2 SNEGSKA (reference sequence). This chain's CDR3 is CSAGGTVSSGNTIYF.

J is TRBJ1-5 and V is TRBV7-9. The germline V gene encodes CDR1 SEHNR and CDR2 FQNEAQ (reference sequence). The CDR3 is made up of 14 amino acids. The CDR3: CASSSGGPNQPQHF.